The 23 T cell receptor beta chains below were found in one sample sequenced in a study of T cell responses to AZD1222 COVID-19 vaccine. The data were produced by immunoSEQ multiplex PCR, yet TCRdb's version contains in-frame clones alone and is incomplete. The top ten hold 4.5% to 6% of the sample, which has 120,000 or so clones, about 93% seen once. The sample consisted of peripheral blood, taken 28 days after the second AZD1222 dose. The receptor set was obtained from an adult who received the AZD1222 COVID-19 vaccine.

V usage is TRBV6-5 and J usage is TRBJ1-4; 10 positions match TRBD1. V shed 6 bases, J shed 8 bases, and the junction held 6 bases outside the gene matches. Germline assignment: CDR1 MNHEY and CDR2 SVGAGI. The CDR3 loop spans 14 amino acids. The CDR3 nucleotides read TGTGCCAGCAGGAGACAGGGGGCGAGAGAAAAACTGTTTTTT. Protein sequence: CASRRQGAREKLFF.

The V and J genes are TRBV11-2 and TRBJ2-7; D remains ambiguous. CDR1 is SGHAT, CDR2 FQNNGV, per germline. The CDR3 loop spans 15 amino acids. Trimming stripped 0 bases from V and 0 bases from J, with 9 bases between. The CDR3 nucleotides are TGTGCCAGCAGCTTAGATGGTGCAGCCTCCTACGAGCAGTACTTC. This encodes CASSLDGAASYEQYF.

The chain carries TRBV28 and TRBJ1-1; D is unresolved. Trimming shortened V by 7 bases and J by 0 bases, and 3 bases separated the two germline ends. CDR1 is MDHEN and CDR2 is SYDVKM in the germline V gene. The CDR3 is 11 residues long. In nucleotides, the CDR3 is TGTGCCAGCATCCTGAACACTGAAGCTTTCTTT. It is translated as CASILNTEAFF.

In this sample, this clone turned up once. The chain links TRBV9 to TRBJ2-3; D is undetermined. The CDR3 runs 12 residues. V was trimmed by 4 bases and J by 4 bases, leaving 7 bases between them. The germline V gene has CDR1 SGDLS and CDR2 YYNGEE. In nucleotides, the CDR3 is TGTGCCAGCAGCCGCCAGTCAGATACGCAGTATTTT. Translated, it gives CASSRQSDTQYF.

The chain uses TRBV2 and TRBJ1-6; D unresolved. CDR1 and CDR2 from the germline V gene are SNHLY and FYNNEI. CDR3 size: 14 residues. The germline V and J ends were trimmed by 4 bases and 5 bases, with 9 bases remaining between them. The CDR3 here is CASSALMDNSPLHF. The CDR3 DNA follows: TGTGCCAGCAGTGCGCTCATGGATAATTCACCCCTCCACTTT.

This clone came up once. CDR3 residues: CASSYSNTEAFF. CDR3 sequence (DNA): TGTGCCAGCAGTTACTCGAACACTGAAGCTTTCTTT. The chain carries TRBV6-2 or TRBV6-3 and TRBJ1-1; D is uncertain. Trimming took 0 bases from V and 1 from J, leaving 0 bases between them. There are 12 residues in the CDR3. Per germline, CDR1 MNHEY and CDR2 SVGEGT.

The V gene is TRBV4-3, the J gene TRBJ2-3, with TRBD1 matching 7 bases. The CDR3 runs 15 residues. The V gene's germline CDR1 is LGHNA and CDR2 YSLEER. V shed 5 bases and J 6 bases; nucleotides not matched to a gene: 11. CDR3 bases: TGCGCCAGCAGCATTGAGGGGGCGAAAGCCGATACGCAGTATTTT. It specifies CASSIEGAKADTQYF.

This chain uses TRBV11-3 with TRBJ2-2; no clear D gene. Trimming took off 1 base at V and 3 bases at J, with 6 bases between the two ends. Germline V gene data show CDR1 as SGHNT and CDR2 as YENEEA. CDR3 length equals 14 residues. As DNA, the CDR3 is TGTGCCAGCAGCTTAGGGCTCGACACCGGGGAGCTGTTTTTT. Its translation is CASSLGLDTGELFF.

A few counts support this clone. The rearrangement joins TRBV7-2 to TRBJ1-1; D is unclear. The CDR3 is made up of 13 amino acids. V was cut by 2 bases and J by 4 bases, with 8 bases left in between. Germline loops: CDR1 SGHTA, CDR2 FQGNSA. CDR3 sequence reads: CASSLQEGTEAFF. CDR3 DNA: TGTGCCAGCAGCTTACAGGAGGGCACTGAAGCTTTCTTT.

The chain carries TRBV6-5 and TRBJ1-4; D gene ambiguous. The CDR3 sequence is 14 residues long. Per the germline V gene, CDR1 is MNHEY and CDR2 is SVGAGI. With 5 bases removed from V and 7 bases from J, the gap between germline ends came to 14 bases. This CDR3 is CASSRDRRGEKLFF. CDR3 sequence (DNA): TGTGCCAGCAGTCGAGATAGGAGAGGTGAAAAACTGTTTTTT.

The chain employs TRBV3-1 (or the pseudogene TRBV3-2) and TRBJ1-1; 8 bases match TRBD1. CDR1 and CDR2 from the germline V gene are LGHDT and YNNKEL (reference sequence). The CDR3 length is 12 residues. Unmatched junction bases numbered 7, after V lost 5 bases and J lost 11 bases. In DNA, the CDR3 is TGTGCCAGCAGCTCGCAGGACAGGGTCGCTTTCTTT. It specifies CASSSQDRVAFF.

The chain combines TRBV12-3 or TRBV12-4 with TRBJ2-5; no firm D call. The CDR3 loop spans 13 amino acids. V was shortened by 4 bases and J by 5 bases, with 11 bases between the two germline ends. The CDR3: CASSWARGETQYF. DNA of the CDR3: TGTGCCAGCAGTTGGGCGCGTGGGGAGACCCAGTACTTC.

J is TRBJ2-7 and V is TRBV6-1; D tentatively fits TRBD1 or TRBD2 (5 bases each). CDR3 length: 14 amino acids. Trimming took 6 bases from V and 4 from J, leaving 16 bases between them. The germline V gene has CDR1 MNHNS and CDR2 SASEGT. The CDR3 DNA reads TGTGCCAGCAGCTCCGGGACCCCAAGATACGAGCAGTACTTC. Translating gives CASSSGTPRYEQYF.

The chain recombines TRBV6-7 with TRBJ1-1; the D is unclear. TRBV6-7 is reported as an ORF; its role is uncertain. The CDR3 extends over 13 amino acids. Deletions cut 6 bases from V and 1 base from J, with 9 bases between. The DNA for the CDR3 is TGTGCCAGCAGGGGTTCAGGGAACACTGAAGCTTTCTTT. Its protein product is CASRGSGNTEAFF.

This chain connects TRBV5-6 to TRBJ1-6; 7 bases agree with TRBD1. The junction had 10 bases not matched to a gene; V was cut back by 7 bases and J by 3 bases. This CDR3 comprises 16 residues. CDR1 and CDR2 (germline): SGHDT, YYEEEE. CDR3 sequence: CASGLLQGDYNSPLHF. As DNA, the CDR3 is TGTGCCAGCGGATTGCTCCAGGGGGACTATAATTCACCCCTCCACTTT.

The chain has TRBV3-1 (or the pseudogene TRBV3-2) and TRBJ1-1; D gene unclear. Trimming took off 3 bases at V and 1 base at J, with 6 bases between the two ends. CDR3 length equals 13 residues. Looked up from germline, CDR1 is LGHDT and CDR2 is YNNKEL (reference sequence). In DNA, the CDR3 is TGTGCCAGCAGCCAGAAGACGAACACTGAAGCTTTCTTT. As protein: CASSQKTNTEAFF.

This clone was counted a single time. This chain links TRBV7-8 with TRBJ2-3; TRBD1 matches at 7 bases. The CDR3 is made up of 14 amino acids. Germline CDR1 is SGHVS and CDR2 is FQNEAQ. Trimming at V came to 5 bases and at J to 4 bases, leaving 6 bases not matched to a gene. CDR3 DNA sequence: TGTGCCAGCAGCCTAGGGGGCGCATCAGATACGCAGTATTTT. This encodes CASSLGGASDTQYF.

This chain links TRBV5-1 with TRBJ2-1; 11 bases agree with TRBD2. Germline-derived CDR1 and CDR2 are SGHRS and YFSETQ. The CDR3 totals 14 residues. After removal of 9 bases from V and 9 bases from J, the junction contained 11 bases not matched to a gene. CDR3 loop: CATTVAGGYAEQFF. CDR3 bases: TGCGCCACCACAGTAGCGGGAGGGTATGCTGAGCAGTTCTTC.

V is TRBV12-3 or TRBV12-4 and J is TRBJ1-5; D remains unclear. The CDR3 is 13 amino acids. Trimming shortened V by 6 bases and J by 4 bases, and 10 bases separated the two germline ends. CDR3 protein: CASRPRVNQPQHF. For the CDR3, the DNA is TGTGCCAGCAGGCCCCGGGTTAATCAGCCCCAGCATTTT.

The V and J genes are TRBV2 and TRBJ2-3; D tentatively fits TRBD1 or TRBD2 (6 bases each). Germline assignment: CDR1 SNHLY and CDR2 FYNNEI. V lost 7 bases and J lost 8, with 13 bases in between. This CDR3 comprises 12 residues. The CDR3 nucleotides are TGTGCCAGCACAAAGGAGGGGGGTACGCAGTATTTT. Its protein product is CASTKEGGTQYF. Full variable domain (remainder filled in from reference TRBV2 and TRBJ2-3): EPEVTQTPSHQVTQMGQEVILRCVPISNHLYFYWYRQILGQKVEFLVSFYNNEISEKSEIFDDQFSVERPDGSNFTLKIRSTKLEDSAMYFCASTKEGGTQYFGPGTRLTVL.

Of note for this clone: The sample holds other DNA sequences that translate to the same CDR3. This chain joins TRBV6-4 and TRBJ2-2; TRBD2 might be the D (6 bases). Germline values: CDR1 MRHNA, CDR2 SNTAGT. The ends were cut back, 4 bases at V and 5 bases at J, with 11 bases in the middle. This CDR3 region has 14 residues. The CDR3 nucleotides are TGTGCCAGCAGTGCCCAGGGAGGAACCGGGGAGCTGTTTTTT. Translation: CASSAQGGTGELFF.

In its sample, this clone was seen a few times. The genes are TRBV10-1 and TRBJ1-1; no clear D gene. V was pared by 5 bases and J by 2 bases, with 15 bases between. CDR1 is WNHNN and CDR2 is SYGVQD in the germline V gene (reference sequence). This CDR3 is 15 amino acids long. The CDR3 coding sequence is TGCGCCAGCAGTCTTGGAAGGCACTATAACACTGAAGCTTTCTTT. Protein product: CASSLGRHYNTEAFF.

The V and J genes are TRBV5-8 and TRBJ1-2; 8 bases map to TRBD1. The trim removed 4 bases at V and 6 bases at J, leaving 8 bases unmatched. CDR1 and CDR2 (germline): SGHTS, YDEGEE. The CDR3 runs 14 residues. The CDR3 DNA is TGTGCCAGCAGCAGCAGGGGGCGGCCGGATGGCTACACCTTC. Translation gives CASSSRGRPDGYTF.